Presented here are 10 T cell receptor beta chains from one specimen sequenced in a study of a mutant IDH1 vaccine in newly diagnosed glioma. Repertoires were generated with immunoSEQ multiplex PCR, while TCRdb's copy carries only in-frame clones and drops some. The data contain around 60,000 clones, about 88% of them seen just once; the ten biggest clones take up more than 7.5%. Time point denoted: week 11, during vaccination. A 20-mer mutant IDH1 peptide at 300 ug was injected subcutaneously with topical imiquimod. Which antigens these TCRs recognize remains unknown. Sequenced here: PBMCs, sampled from a glioma patient whose treatment included an IDH1 peptide vaccine. The receptors derive from a woman aged 50 to 60 with glioma.

The CDR3 loop reads CAWGSGGEGEQFF. CDR3 nucleotides: TGTGCCTGGGGCAGCGGGGGCGAGGGGGAGCAGTTCTTC. The chain recombines TRBV30 with TRBJ2-1, with 8 bases matching TRBD2. Germline-derived CDR1 and CDR2 are GTSNPN and SVGIG (reference sequence). V lost 5 bases and J lost 10; bases outside the gene matches: 10. The CDR3 consists of 13 residues.

V is TRBV7-2 and J is TRBJ2-7; possible D gene TRBD1, 6 bases. This CDR3 contains 13 residues. V was pared by 2 bases and J by 2 bases, with 7 bases between. Germline V gene data show CDR1 as SGHTA and CDR2 as FQGNSA. CDR3 loop: CASSLNRAYEQYF. CDR3 DNA sequence: TGTGCCAGCAGCTTAAACAGGGCCTACGAGCAGTACTTC.

The chain carries TRBV19 and TRBJ2-1, with D uncertain. V was clipped by 1 base and J by 8 bases, with 6 bases between them. The length of the CDR3 is 12 residues. Germline CDR1 and CDR2: LNHDA and SQIVND (reference sequence). CDR3 sequence: CASSIGGDEQFF. The CDR3, as DNA: TGTGCCAGTAGTATAGGAGGAGATGAGCAGTTCTTC.

V is TRBV25-1 and J is TRBJ1-6, with 7 bases identical to TRBD1. The J segment lost 7 bases and the V segment lost 7 bases, leaving 4 bases of the junction unmatched. The length of the CDR3 is 13 residues. In germline, CDR1 is MGHDK, CDR2 SYGVNS. The CDR3 loop reads CASTQGGNSPLHF. In nucleotides, the CDR3 is TGTGCCAGCACCCAGGGGGGCAATTCACCCCTCCACTTT. Looking up the rest from reference TRBV25-1 and TRBJ1-6 gives the full variable domain: EADIYQTPRYLVIGTGKKITLECSQTMGHDKMYWYQQDPGMELHLIHYSYGVNSTEKGDLSSESTVSRIRTEHFPLTLESARPSHTSQYLCASTQGGNSPLHFGNGTRLTVT.

Turning to this clone: The conserved closing phenylalanine or tryptophan is absent in this CDR3, likely reflecting a read error. Because the CDR3's place on the DNA is in doubt, the DNA is left out and the CDR3 is given as listed by TCRdb. This chain uses TRBV19 with TRBJ2-7; the tabulated D call, TRBD2, remains unverified against the DNA. Inclusive of both ends, the CDR3 amounts to 8 amino acids. Germline CDR1 LNHDA, CDR2 SQIVND (reference sequence). CDR3 amino acids: CATPLTGG.

The CDR3 coding sequence is TGTGCCACCCGGACGAACACTGAAGCTTTCTTT. Translated, it gives CATRTNTEAFF. This rearrangement joins TRBV6-6 to TRBJ1-1; D unclear. V was cut by 10 bases and J by 1 base, with 7 bases left in between. CDR3 size: 11 residues. Germline CDR1 and CDR2: MNHNY and SVGAGI (reference sequence).

This clone has just one count. The chain has TRBV19 and TRBJ1-4; D gene uncertain. Trimming stripped 3 bases from V and 0 bases from J, with 5 bases between. The CDR3 has 14 amino acids. Germline V gene data show CDR1 as LNHDA and CDR2 as SQIVND (reference sequence). Written as DNA, the CDR3 is TGTGCCAGTAGTATCGAAGCAACTAATGAAAAACTGTTTTTT. This sequence encodes CASSIEATNEKLFF.

The gene calls are TRBV19 and TRBJ1-1, with D unresolved. V lost 7 bases to trimming and J lost 2 bases, with 14 bases between them. The germline V gene has CDR1 LNHDA and CDR2 SQIVND (reference sequence). The CDR3 has 14 amino acids. The CDR3 sequence is CASTHGGLNTEAFF. CDR3 sequence (DNA): TGTGCCAGTACCCATGGCGGGCTAAACACTGAAGCTTTCTTT.

The V call is TRBV27, the J call TRBJ2-3; a possible D gene is TRBD2 (5 bases). The V gene lost 5 bases and the J gene lost 5 bases, with 11 bases spanning the gap. Germline V gene sequence: CDR1 MNHEY, CDR2 SMNVEV (reference sequence). The length of the CDR3 is 13 residues. The CDR3 DNA follows: TGTGCCAGCAGTCTGGACTCCGGAGATACGCAGTATTTT. Protein product: CASSLDSGDTQYF.

CDR3 sequence (DNA): TGCAGTGCTAGAGATAACTATGGCTACACCTTC. Residues: CSARDNYGYTF. V and J are TRBV20-1 and TRBJ1-2, with no clear D. Germline loops: CDR1 DFQATT, CDR2 SNEGSKA (reference sequence). The CDR3 spans 11 residues. Trimming took off 0 bases at V and 1 base at J, with 0 bases between the two ends.